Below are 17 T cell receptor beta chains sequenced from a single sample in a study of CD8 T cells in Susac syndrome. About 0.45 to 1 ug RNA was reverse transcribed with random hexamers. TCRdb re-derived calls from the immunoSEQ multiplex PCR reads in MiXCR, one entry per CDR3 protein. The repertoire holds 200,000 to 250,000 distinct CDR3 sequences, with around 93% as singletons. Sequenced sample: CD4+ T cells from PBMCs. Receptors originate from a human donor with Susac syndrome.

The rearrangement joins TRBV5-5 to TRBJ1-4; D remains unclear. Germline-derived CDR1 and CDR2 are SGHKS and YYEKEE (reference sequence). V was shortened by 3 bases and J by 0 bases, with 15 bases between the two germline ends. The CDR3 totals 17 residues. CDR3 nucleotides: TGTGCCAGCAGCTCACGTTGGACTGTCGCAACTAATGAAAAACTGTTTTTT. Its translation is CASSSRWTVATNEKLFF.

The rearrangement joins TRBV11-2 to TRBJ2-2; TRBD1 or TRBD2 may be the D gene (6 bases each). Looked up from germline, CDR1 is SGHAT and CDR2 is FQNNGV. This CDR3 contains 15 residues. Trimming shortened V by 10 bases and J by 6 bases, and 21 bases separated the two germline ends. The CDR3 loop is CATLVTGARSGELFF. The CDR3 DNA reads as TGTGCCACCTTAGTGACGGGGGCGCGTTCCGGGGAGCTGTTTTTT.

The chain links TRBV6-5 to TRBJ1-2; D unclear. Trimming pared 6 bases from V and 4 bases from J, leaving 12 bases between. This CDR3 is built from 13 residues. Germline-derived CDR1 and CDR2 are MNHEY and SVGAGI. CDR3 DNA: TGTGCCAGCAGAACTTCGGGAGCCTATGGCTACACCTTC. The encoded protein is CASRTSGAYGYTF.

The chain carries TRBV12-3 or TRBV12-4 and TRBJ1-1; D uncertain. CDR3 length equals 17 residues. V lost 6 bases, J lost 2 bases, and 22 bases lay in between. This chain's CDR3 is CASSHALGRIINTEAFF. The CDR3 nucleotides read TGTGCCAGCAGCCACGCCCTCGGACGGATTATAAACACTGAAGCTTTCTTT.

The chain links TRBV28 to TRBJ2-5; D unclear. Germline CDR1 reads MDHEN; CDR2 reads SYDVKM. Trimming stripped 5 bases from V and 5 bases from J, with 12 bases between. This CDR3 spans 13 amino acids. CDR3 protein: CASSPRPGETQYF. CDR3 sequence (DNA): TGTGCCAGCAGTCCTCGACCTGGGGAGACCCAGTACTTC.

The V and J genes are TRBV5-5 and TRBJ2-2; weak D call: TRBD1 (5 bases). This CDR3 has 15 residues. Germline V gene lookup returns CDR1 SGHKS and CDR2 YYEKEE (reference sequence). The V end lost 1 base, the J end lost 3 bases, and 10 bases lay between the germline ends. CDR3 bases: TGTGCCAGCAGCTTGCCAGGGTTGGACACCGGGGAGCTGTTTTTT. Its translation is CASSLPGLDTGELFF. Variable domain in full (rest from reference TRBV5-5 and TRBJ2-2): DAGVTQSPTHLIKTRGQQVTLRCSPISGHKSVSWYQQVLGQGPQFIFQYYEKEERGRGNFPDRFSARQFPNYSSELNVNALLLGDSALYLCASSLPGLDTGELFFGEGSRLTVL.

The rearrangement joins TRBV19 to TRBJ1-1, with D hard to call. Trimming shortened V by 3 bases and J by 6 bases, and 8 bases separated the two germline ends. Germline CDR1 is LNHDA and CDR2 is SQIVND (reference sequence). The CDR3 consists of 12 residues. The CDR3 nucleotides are TGTGCCAGTAGTATCGGAGGATCTGAAGCTTTCTTT. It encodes CASSIGGSEAFF.

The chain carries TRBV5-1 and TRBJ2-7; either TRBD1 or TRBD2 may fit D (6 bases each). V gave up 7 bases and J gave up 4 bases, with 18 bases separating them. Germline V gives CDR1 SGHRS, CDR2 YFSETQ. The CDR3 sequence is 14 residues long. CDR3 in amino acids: CASAVGGDLYEQYF. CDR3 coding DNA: TGCGCCAGCGCCGTGGGGGGCGACTTATACGAGCAGTACTTC.

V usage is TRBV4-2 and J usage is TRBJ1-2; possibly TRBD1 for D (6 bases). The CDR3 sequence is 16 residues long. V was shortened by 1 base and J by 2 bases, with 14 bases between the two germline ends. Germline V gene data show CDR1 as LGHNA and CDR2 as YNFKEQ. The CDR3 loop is CASSQGLDRRNYGYTF. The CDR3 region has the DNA TGTGCCAGCAGCCAAGGCCTTGACAGGAGGAACTATGGCTACACCTTC.

The CDR3 sequence is CASSQIPGQGGYEQYF. DNA for the CDR3: TGTGCCAGCAGCCAAATACCGGGACAGGGGGGCTACGAGCAGTACTTC. The chain uses TRBV7-9 and TRBJ2-7; 11 bases map to TRBD1. The CDR3 is made up of 16 amino acids. V was pared by 5 bases and J by 3 bases, with 9 bases of the junction left unmatched. Germline V gene data show CDR1 as SEHNR and CDR2 as FQNEAQ (reference sequence).

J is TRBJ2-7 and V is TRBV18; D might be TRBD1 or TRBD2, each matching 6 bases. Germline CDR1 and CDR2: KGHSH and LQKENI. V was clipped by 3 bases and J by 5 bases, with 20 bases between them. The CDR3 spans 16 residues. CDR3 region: CASSPPSGASLHEQYF. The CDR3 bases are TGTGCCAGCTCACCGCCCTCGGGGGCATCATTACACGAGCAGTACTTC.

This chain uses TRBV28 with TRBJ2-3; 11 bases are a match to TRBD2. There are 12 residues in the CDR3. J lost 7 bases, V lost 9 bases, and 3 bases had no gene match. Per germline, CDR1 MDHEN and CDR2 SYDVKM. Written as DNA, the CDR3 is TGTGCCAGTAGCGGGGGGGTGTATACGCAGTATTTT. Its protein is CASSGGVYTQYF.

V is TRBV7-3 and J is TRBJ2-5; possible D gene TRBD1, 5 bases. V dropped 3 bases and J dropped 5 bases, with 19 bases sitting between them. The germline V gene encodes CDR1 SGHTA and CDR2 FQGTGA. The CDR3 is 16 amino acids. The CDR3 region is CASSLQPVLSGETQYF. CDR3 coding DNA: TGTGCCAGCAGCTTGCAACCGGTCCTCTCAGGGGAGACCCAGTACTTC. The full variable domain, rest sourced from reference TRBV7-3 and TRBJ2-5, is GAGVSQTPSNKVTEKGKYVELRCDPISGHTALYWYRQSLGQGPEFLIYFQGTGAADDSGLPNDRFFAVRPEGSVSTLKIQRTERGDSAVYLCASSLQPVLSGETQYFGPGTRLLVL.

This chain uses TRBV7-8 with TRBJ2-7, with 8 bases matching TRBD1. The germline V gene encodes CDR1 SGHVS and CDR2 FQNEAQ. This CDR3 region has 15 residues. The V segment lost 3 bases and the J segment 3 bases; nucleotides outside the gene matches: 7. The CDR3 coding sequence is TGTGCCAGCAGCTTTGAAACCGGACAGGGCTACGAGCAGTACTTC. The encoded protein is CASSFETGQGYEQYF.

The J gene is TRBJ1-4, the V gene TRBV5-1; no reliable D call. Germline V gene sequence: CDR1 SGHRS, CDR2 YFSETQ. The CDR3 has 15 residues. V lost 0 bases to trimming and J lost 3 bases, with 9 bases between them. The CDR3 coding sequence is TGCGCCAGCAGCTTGGTGGCAGGCTCTAATGAAAAACTGTTTTTT. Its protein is CASSLVAGSNEKLFF.

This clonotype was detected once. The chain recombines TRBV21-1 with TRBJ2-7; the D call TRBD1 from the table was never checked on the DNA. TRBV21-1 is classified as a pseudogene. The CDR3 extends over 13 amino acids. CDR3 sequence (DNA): TGTGCCAGCAGCAAAGAACGGATGACAGGCATCTACTTC. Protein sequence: CASSKERMTGIYF.

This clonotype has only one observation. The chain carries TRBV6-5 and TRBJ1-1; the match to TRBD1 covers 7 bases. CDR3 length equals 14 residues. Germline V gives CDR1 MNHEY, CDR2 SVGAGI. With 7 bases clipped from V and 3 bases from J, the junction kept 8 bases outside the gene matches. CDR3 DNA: TGTGCCAGCACTCACAGGGGCCGGGACACTGAAGCTTTCTTT. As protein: CASTHRGRDTEAFF.